The sequence of this T cell receptor beta chain was determined in a study of T-cell reconstitution after alpha-beta-depleted transplantation in children. The TCRbeta library was prepared with unique molecular identifiers. TCRdb called the PCR reads again in MiXCR, with one record for every CDR3 protein. The profile covers about 300,000 distinct CDR3 sequences, with roughly 9.1% appearing a single time and around 7.5% taken by the ten largest. General study findings and limits: The authors attributed T-cell counts and diversity one year after transplant mostly to newly produced T cells.

Only a few counts were recorded for this clonotype. Its antigen remains unidentified. The sample in question was PBMCs, obtained before TCRalphabeta/CD19-depleted stem cell transplant. The receptor was isolated from a boy younger than two with acute myeloid leukemia, due to receive a stem cell transplant.

The CDR3 loop reads CSVGSPGDTEAFF. The CDR3 DNA follows: TGCAGCGTTGGTTCCCCAGGGGACACTGAAGCTTTCTTT. The chain carries TRBV29-1 and TRBJ1-1; maybe TRBD1 (6 bases). The germline V gene has CDR1 SQVTM and CDR2 ANQGSEA. Trimming shortened V by 4 bases and J by 3 bases, and 12 bases separated the two germline ends. This CDR3 has 13 amino acids. The entire variable domain, with the rest obtained from reference TRBV29-1 and TRBJ1-1, is as follows: SAVISQKPSRDICQRGTSLTIQCQVDSQVTMMFWYRQQPGQSLTLIATANQGSEATYESGFVIDKFPISRPNLTFSTLTVSNMSPEDSSIYLCSVGSPGDTEAFFGQGTRLTVV.